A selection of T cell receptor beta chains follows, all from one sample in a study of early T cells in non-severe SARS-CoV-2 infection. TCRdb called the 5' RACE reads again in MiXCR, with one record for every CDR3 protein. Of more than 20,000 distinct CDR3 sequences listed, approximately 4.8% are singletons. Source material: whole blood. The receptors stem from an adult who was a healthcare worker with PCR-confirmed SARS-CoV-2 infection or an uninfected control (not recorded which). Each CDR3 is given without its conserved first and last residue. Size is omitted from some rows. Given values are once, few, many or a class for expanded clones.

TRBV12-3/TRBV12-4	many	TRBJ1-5	ASSLQGGADQPQH
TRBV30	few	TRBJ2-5	AWSVGRETQY
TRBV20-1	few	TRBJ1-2	SARVSGYGYT
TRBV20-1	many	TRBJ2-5	SAPETQY
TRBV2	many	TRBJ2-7	ASSGHYEQY
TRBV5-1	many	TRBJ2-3	ASSFTSGVNTDTQY
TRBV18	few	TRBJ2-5	ASSPRTRASETQY
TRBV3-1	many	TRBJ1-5	ASSHGQFNQPQH
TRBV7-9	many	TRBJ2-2	ASSLAGARTGELF
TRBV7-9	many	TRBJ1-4	ASSRTGVEKLF
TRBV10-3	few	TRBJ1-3	AIRTTSGNTIY
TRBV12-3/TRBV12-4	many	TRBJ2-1	ASGGQGRVNEQF
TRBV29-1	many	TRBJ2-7	SVEEDRPYEQY
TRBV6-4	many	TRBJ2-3	ASSESAPFPTSTDTQY
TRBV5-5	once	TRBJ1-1	ASSEDLNEAF
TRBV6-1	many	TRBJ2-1	ASSDGGRAYNEQF
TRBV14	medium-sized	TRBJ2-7	ASSQGSPYEQY
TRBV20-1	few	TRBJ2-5	SATPPTGEETQY
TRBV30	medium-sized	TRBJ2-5	ASQVTETQY
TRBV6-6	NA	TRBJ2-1	ASSYSGDYNEQF
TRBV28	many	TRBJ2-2	ASSPSGGRTGELF
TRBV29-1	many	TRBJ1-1	SVVGIRNTEAF
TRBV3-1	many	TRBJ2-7	ASSQGQGRGVDYEQY
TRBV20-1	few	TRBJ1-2	STLRGDYGYT
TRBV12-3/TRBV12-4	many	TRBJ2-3	ASSLASGAVDTQY
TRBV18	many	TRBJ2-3	ASSPSGQSTDTQY
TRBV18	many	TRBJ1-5	ASSPHQGADQPQH
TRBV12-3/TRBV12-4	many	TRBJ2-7	ASSLMATSGGLGYEQY
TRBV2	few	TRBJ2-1	ASTPPPSSYNEQF
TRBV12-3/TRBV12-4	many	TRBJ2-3	ASTLAGTTDTQY
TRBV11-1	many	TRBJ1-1	ASSLTGGNTEAF
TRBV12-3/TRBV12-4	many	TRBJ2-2	ASSPGLAGDNTGELF
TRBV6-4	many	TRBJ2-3	ASSDPPTDTQY